The present entry profiles one TCR beta chain with its context. Its specificity is not known. This entry belongs to a study of blood T cells in healthy people across ages. General study results and limits: Diversity of TCR beta per million T cells declined in a roughly linear way with age.

Alongside a J-beta primer mix, a sample-barcoded 5' primer served in a second PCR lasting about 7 to 12 cycles. Carrying 12 random nucleotides, a template-switch adaptor labeled each individual cDNA molecule. Each CDR3 protein is one row after TCRdb ran MiXCR on the 5' RACE reads. The table has about 800,000 distinct CDR3 sequences, about half seen once. The individuals who served as donors were healthy Caucasians living in Russia, aged roughly 6 to 100. Trimming shortened V by 5 bases and J by 1 base, and 11 bases separated the two germline ends. The CDR3 has 13 amino acids. CDR1 and CDR2 (germline): DFQATT, SNEGSKA (reference sequence).

The sample comprised blood. The TCR was taken from a man older than 75 in good health. This chain links TRBV20-1 with TRBJ1-2, with D unresolved. In DNA form, the CDR3 reads TGCAGTGCTCGGGTCGACGGTAACTATGGCTACACCTTC. Its translation: CSARVDGNYGYTF.